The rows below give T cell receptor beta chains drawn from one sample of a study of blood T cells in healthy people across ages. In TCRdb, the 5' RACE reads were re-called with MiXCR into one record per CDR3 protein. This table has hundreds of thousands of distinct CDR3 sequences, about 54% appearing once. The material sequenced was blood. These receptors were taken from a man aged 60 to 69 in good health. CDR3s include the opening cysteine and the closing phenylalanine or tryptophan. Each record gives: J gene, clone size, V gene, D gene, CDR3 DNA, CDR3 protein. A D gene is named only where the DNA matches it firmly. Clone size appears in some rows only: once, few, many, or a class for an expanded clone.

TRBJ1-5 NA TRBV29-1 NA TGCAGCGTTTCCCATGGGGATGATCAGCCCCAGCATTTT CSVSHGDDQPQHF
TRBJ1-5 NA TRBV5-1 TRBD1 TGCGCCAGCAGCTTGGGGACCCCGACAGGGAATCAGCCCCAGCATTTT CASSLGTPTGNQPQHF
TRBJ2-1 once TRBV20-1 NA TGCAGTGCAACTATCCCGGGCCATGAGCAGTTCTTC CSATIPGHEQFF
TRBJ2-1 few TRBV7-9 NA TGTGCCAGCAGCCGAACTAACAATGAGCAGTTCTTC CASSRTNNEQFF
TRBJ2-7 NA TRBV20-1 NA TGCAGTGCTAGGGACAAAACCTACGAGCAGTACTTC CSARDKTYEQYF
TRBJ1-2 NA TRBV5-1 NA TGCGCCAGCAGCGGTGGAGGATATCCTAACTATGGCTACACCTTC CASSGGGYPNYGYTF
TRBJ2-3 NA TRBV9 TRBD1 TGTGCCAGCAGCGTAGCTACCCTGGGGGACAGGGGAGGGGATACGCAGTATTTT CASSVATLGDRGGDTQYF
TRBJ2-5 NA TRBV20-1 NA TGCAGTGCTAGAGAACAGGGCAAGACCCAGTACTTC CSAREQGKTQYF
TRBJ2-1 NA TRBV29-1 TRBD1 TGCAGCGTTGTGCGGGACAGGGGCTCCAATGAGCAGTTCTTC CSVVRDRGSNEQFF
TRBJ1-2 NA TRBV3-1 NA TGTGCCAGCAGCCGTCGCGGGTCTAACTATGGCTACACCTTC CASSRRGSNYGYTF
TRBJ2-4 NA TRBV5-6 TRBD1 TGTGCCAGCAGCTTCCTGGGACAGACGGACAGCAAGCAGTACTTC CASSFLGQTDSKQYF
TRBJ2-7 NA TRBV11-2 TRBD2 TGTGCCAGCAGACGACTGGGAGGGAGGGCCTACGAGCAGTACTTC CASRRLGGRAYEQYF
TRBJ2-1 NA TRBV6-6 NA TGTGCCAGCAGGTCTCAAGGGGCGGGTGGAGCTTACAATGAGCAGTTCTTC CASRSQGAGGAYNEQFF
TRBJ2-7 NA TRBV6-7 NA TGTGCCAGCAGGTTAGGGGTATACGAGCAGTACTTC CASRLGVYEQYF
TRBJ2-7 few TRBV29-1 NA TGCAGCGTTGAAGATACCGACAGTCTTCCCTACGAGCAGTACTTC CSVEDTDSLPYEQYF
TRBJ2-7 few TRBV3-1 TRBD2 TGTGCCAGCAGCCAAGCGCGACTAGCGAACTACGAGCAGTACTTC CASSQARLANYEQYF
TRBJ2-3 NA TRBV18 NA TGTGTCAGCTCACCGGGGGGCGGAGATACGCAGTATTTT CVSSPGGGDTQYF
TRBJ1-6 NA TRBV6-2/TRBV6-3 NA TGTGCCAGCAGTTACAGCCCGCTCCCGAACTCCTATAATTCACCCCTCCACTTT CASSYSPLPNSYNSPLHF
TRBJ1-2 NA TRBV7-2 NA TGTGCCAGCAGCTTAGCTAATCCTAACTATGGCTACACCTTC CASSLANPNYGYTF
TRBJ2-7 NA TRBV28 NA TGTGCCAGCAGACCAACCGGGACCAGAGGCGAGCAGTACTTC CASRPTGTRGEQYF
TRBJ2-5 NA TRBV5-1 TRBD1 TGCGCCAGCAGCGCCACCGGGACAGCCCAAAAGACCCAGTACTTC CASSATGTAQKTQYF
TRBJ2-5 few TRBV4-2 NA TGTGCCAGCAGCCAAGATAATGGACGGGCGCAAGAGACCCAGTACTTC CASSQDNGRAQETQYF
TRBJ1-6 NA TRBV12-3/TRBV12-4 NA TGTGCCAGCAGTTTAATGGAGGGCAGTTCACCCCTCCACTTT CASSLMEGSSPLHF
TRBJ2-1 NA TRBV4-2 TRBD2 TGTGCCAGCAGCCAAGTAACGGGGGGTCTCAATGAGCAGTTCTTC CASSQVTGGLNEQFF